This T cell receptor beta chain appears in the sequencing data of a study of Ad26.COV2.S vaccination and SARS-CoV-2 variants. Here immunoSEQ multiplex PCR was the method, and the copy in TCRdb shows in-frame clones only, minus some. Altogether 450,000 to 550,000 clones are present, about 91% being singletons, with the ten largest covering 2.5%. Indicated treatment: some 20 received Ad26.COV2.S at low or high dose, single or two shots; 5 received placebo; per-sample allocation not given. Day 63 after the first vaccine or placebo injection was the time point for sampling. The TCR sequence derives from a person aged 18-65 years who received the Ad26.COV2.S COVID-19 vaccine or a placebo. Sequences were derived from peripheral blood, sampled in a trial of Ad26.COV2.S vaccine versus placebo.

Here the CDR3 reads CASRWDNANTGELFF. The CDR3 coding sequence is TGTGCCAGCAGATGGGACAACGCGAACACCGGGGAGCTGTTTTTT. The rearrangement joins TRBV11-3 to TRBJ2-2; maybe TRBD1 (6 bases). Trimming pared 6 bases from V and 0 bases from J, leaving 11 bases between. This CDR3 is 15 amino acids long. Germline CDR1 reads SGHNT; CDR2 reads YENEEA.